Below, 9 T cell receptor beta chains from the same sample are listed, as sequenced in a study of neurological immune-mediated disorders. TCRdb redid the calling of the 5' RACE reads with MiXCR, one entry per CDR3 protein. The table has around 23,000 distinct CDR3 sequences, 13% seen once. Input material: PBMCs. The receptors come from a woman between 40 and 55 years old with HTLV-1-associated myelopathy (HAM/TSP).

Ten or more counts support this clonotype. The chain joins TRBV12-5 to TRBJ2-7; D gene unclear. CDR3 size: 12 residues. Germline CDR1 LGHNT, CDR2 FRNRAP. V gave up 5 bases and J gave up 5 bases, with 10 bases separating them. The CDR3 DNA sequence: TGTGCTAGTGGTATCTCCTCAGACGAGCAGTACTTC. Its protein product is CASGISSDEQYF.

Ten or more counts support this clonotype. The V gene is TRBV5-1, the J gene TRBJ1-1, with no clear D. CDR1 and CDR2 (germline): SGHRS, YFSETQ. V was shortened by 6 bases and J by 3 bases, with 21 bases between the two germline ends. CDR3 length equals 16 residues. The CDR3 spells CASKDAVSLDYTEAFF. DNA for the CDR3: TGCGCCAGCAAGGACGCGGTGTCACTTGATTACACTGAAGCTTTCTTT.

At least ten counts were recorded for this clonotype. The chain has TRBV12-3 or TRBV12-4 and TRBJ1-1; TRBD1 aligns across 10 bases. CDR3 length equals 15 residues. The V segment lost 1 base and the J segment 5 bases; nucleotides outside the gene matches: 4. CDR3 residues: CASSLETGGVTEAFF. CDR3 nucleotide sequence: TGTGCCAGCAGTTTAGAGACAGGGGGCGTTACTGAAGCTTTCTTT.

Ten or more counts support this clonotype. This chain connects TRBV10-3 to TRBJ1-6, with a weak D call TRBD1 (5 bases). Trimming cost V 0 bases and J 0 bases, with 9 bases left between them. The germline CDR1 and CDR2 sequences are ENHRY and SYGVKD. This CDR3 comprises 17 residues. This CDR3 is CAISESGQSSYNSPLHF. As DNA, the CDR3 is TGTGCCATCAGTGAGTCGGGGCAGAGCTCCTATAATTCACCCCTCCACTTT.

This clonotype showed up many times. The chain combines TRBV15 with TRBJ2-4, with D perhaps TRBD2 (6 bases). The length of the CDR3 is 16 residues. V was shortened by 1 base and J by 3 bases, with 13 bases between the two germline ends. Germline assignment: CDR1 LNHNV and CDR2 YYDKDF (reference sequence). CDR3 in amino acids: CATSRAKGGGKNIQYF. CDR3 nucleotide sequence: TGTGCCACCAGCAGAGCAAAGGGAGGTGGCAAAAACATTCAGTACTTC.

At least ten counts were recorded for this clonotype. The V gene is TRBV4-2, the J gene TRBJ1-2; the D is unclear. Germline V gene sequence: CDR1 LGHNA, CDR2 YNFKEQ. CDR3 length equals 12 residues. V was cut by 5 bases and J by 4 bases, with 8 bases left in between. The CDR3 is CASSSTLYGYTF. In DNA form, the CDR3 reads TGTGCCAGCAGCTCCACACTCTATGGCTACACCTTC.

This clonotype was counted many times. The chain carries TRBV6-5 and TRBJ2-5; TRBD2 agrees at 8 bases. Germline V CDR1 and CDR2: MNHEY, SVGAGI. V dropped 1 base and J dropped 4; count of bases not matched to a gene: 11. The CDR3 has 17 residues. CDR3 sequence (DNA): TGTGCCAGCAGTTACTATGGGCGGGGGGAAGGCGTAGAGACCCAGTACTTC. Translating it yields CASSYYGRGEGVETQYF.

This clonotype appeared many times. This chain links TRBV20-1 with TRBJ2-7, with TRBD2 matching 8 bases. J was trimmed by 1 base and V by 4 bases; bases with no gene match: 12. The CDR3 runs to 16 residues. Germline V CDR1 and CDR2: DFQATT, SNEGSKA (reference sequence). Here the CDR3 DNA reads TGCAGTGCTACCGAAAACAGCGGGGGCCTTTCCTACGAGCAGTACTTC. Translated, it gives CSATENSGGLSYEQYF.

This clonotype was seen repeatedly, ten times or more. V and J are TRBV4-2 and TRBJ2-3; 9 nucleotides agree with TRBD2. J gave up 8 bases and V 0 bases, and 9 bases lay outside the gene matches. This CDR3 contains 16 residues. Germline V gives CDR1 LGHNA, CDR2 YNFKEQ. CDR3 sequence reads: CASSQDLAGGRSTQYF. The CDR3 nucleotides read TGTGCCAGCAGCCAAGATCTGGCGGGGGGGCGTTCTACGCAGTATTTT.